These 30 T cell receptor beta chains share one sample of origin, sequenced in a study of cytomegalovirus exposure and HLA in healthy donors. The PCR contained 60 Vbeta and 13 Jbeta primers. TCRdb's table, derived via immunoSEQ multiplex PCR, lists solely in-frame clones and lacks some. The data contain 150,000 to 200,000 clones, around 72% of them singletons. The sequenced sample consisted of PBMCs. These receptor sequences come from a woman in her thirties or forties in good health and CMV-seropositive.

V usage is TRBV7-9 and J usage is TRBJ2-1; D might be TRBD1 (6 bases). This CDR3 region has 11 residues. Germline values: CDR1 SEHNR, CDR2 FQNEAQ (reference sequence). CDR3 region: CAIGQYNEQFF. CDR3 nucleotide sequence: TGTGCGATCGGACAGTACAATGAGCAGTTCTTC.

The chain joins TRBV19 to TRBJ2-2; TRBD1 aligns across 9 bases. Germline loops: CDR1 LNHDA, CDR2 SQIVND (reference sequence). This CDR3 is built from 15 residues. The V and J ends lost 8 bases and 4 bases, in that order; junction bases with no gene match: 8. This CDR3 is CASLRGTGPTGELFF. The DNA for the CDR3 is TGTGCCAGTCTAAGGGGGACAGGGCCCACCGGGGAGCTGTTTTTT.

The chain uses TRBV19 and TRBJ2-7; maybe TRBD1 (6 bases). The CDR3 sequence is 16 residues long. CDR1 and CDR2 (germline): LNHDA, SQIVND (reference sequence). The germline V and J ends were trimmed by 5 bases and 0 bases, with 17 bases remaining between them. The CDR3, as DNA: TGTGCCAGTAGTTCTAGTGGGGGCGCGAGCTCCTACGAGCAGTACTTC. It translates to CASSSSGGASSYEQYF.

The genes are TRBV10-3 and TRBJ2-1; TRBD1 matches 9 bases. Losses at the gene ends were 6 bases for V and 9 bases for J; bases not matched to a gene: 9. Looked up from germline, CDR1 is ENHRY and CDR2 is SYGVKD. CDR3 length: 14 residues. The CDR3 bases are TGTGCCATCAGCCCGGGACAGGGAAACGCTGAGCAGTTCTTC. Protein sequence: CAISPGQGNAEQFF.

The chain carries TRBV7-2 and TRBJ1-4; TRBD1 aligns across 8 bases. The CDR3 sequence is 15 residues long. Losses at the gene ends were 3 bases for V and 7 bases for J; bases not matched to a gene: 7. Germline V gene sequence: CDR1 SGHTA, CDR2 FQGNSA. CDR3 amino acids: CASSFSQGAGEKLFF. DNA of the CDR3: TGTGCCAGCAGCTTTTCGCAGGGGGCGGGTGAAAAACTGTTTTTT.

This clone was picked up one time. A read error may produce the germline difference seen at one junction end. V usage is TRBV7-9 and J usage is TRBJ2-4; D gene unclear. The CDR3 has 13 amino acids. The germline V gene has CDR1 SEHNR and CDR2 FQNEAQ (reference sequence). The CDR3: CSSSLVGFDIQYF. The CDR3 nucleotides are TGTTCCAGCAGCTTAGTGGGCTTTGACATTCAGTACTTC.

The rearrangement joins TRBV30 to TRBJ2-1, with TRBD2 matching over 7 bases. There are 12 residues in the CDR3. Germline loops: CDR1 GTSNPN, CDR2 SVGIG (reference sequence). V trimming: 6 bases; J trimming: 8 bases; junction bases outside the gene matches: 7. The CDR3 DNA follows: TGTGCCTGCGGACTAGGGTTGTATGAGCAGTTCTTC. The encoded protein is CACGLGLYEQFF.

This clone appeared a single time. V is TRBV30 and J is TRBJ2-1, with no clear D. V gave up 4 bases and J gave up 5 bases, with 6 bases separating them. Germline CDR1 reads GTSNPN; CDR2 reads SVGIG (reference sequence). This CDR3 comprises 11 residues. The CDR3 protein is CAWTQNNEQFF. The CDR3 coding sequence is TGTGCCTGGACCCAGAACAATGAGCAGTTCTTC.

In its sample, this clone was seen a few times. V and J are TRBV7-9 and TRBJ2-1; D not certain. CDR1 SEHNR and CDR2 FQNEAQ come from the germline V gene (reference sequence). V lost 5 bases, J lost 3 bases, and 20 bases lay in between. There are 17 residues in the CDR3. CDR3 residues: CASSRPDDWLNYNEQFF. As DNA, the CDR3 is TGTGCCAGCAGCCGCCCCGATGATTGGCTTAACTACAATGAGCAGTTCTTC.

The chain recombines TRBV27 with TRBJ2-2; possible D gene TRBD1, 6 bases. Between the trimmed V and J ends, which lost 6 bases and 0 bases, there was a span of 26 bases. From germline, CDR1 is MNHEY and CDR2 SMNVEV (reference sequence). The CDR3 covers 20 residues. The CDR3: CASSQLRGDTYLANTGELFF. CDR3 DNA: TGTGCCAGCAGCCAACTCCGAGGGGACACATACCTCGCGAACACCGGGGAGCTGTTTTTT.

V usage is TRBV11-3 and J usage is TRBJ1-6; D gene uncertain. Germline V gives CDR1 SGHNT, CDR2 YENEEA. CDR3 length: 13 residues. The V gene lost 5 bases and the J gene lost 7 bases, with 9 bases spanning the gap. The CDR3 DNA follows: TGTGCCAGCAGCATCGGAGAAAATTCACCCCTCCACTTT. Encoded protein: CASSIGENSPLHF. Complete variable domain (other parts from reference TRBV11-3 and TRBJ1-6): EAGVVQSPRYKIIEKKQPVAFWCNPISGHNTLYWYLQNLGQGPELLIRYENEEAVDDSQLPKDRFSAERLKGVDSTLKIQPAELGDSAVYLCASSIGENSPLHFGNGTRLTVT.

The CDR3 protein is CASSARLGQLNTEAFF. The DNA of the CDR3 is TGTGCCAGCAGCGCGCGCCTAGGACAGCTGAACACTGAAGCTTTCTTT. The V and J genes are TRBV7-2 and TRBJ1-1, with TRBD1 as a possible D gene (6 bases). Trimming cost V 5 bases and J 0 bases, with 16 bases left between them. This CDR3 comprises 16 residues. CDR1 SGHTA and CDR2 FQGNSA come from the germline V gene.

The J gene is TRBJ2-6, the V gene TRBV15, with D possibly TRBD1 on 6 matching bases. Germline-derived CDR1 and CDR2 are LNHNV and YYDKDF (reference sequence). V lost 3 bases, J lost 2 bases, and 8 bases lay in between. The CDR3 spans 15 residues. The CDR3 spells CATSSTGTGANVLTF. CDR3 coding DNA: TGTGCCACCAGCAGTACAGGGACTGGGGCCAACGTCCTGACTTTC.

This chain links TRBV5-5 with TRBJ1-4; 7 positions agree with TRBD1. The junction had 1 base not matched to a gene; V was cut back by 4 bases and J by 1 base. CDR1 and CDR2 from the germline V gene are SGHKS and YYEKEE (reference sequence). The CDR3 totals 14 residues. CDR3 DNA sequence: TGTGCCAGCAGCCGACAGGGAACTAATGAAAAACTGTTTTTT. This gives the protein CASSRQGTNEKLFF.

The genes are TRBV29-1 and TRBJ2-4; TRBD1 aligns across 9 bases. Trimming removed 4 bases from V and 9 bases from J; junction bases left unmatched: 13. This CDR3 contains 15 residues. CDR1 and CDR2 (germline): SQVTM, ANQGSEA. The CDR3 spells CSVVVRDRVFSIQYF. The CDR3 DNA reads TGCAGCGTTGTTGTCCGGGACAGGGTGTTCAGCATTCAGTACTTC.

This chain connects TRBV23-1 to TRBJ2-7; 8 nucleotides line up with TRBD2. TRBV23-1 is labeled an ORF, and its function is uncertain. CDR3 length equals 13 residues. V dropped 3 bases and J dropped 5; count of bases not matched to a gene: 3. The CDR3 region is CASSQVGGDEQYF. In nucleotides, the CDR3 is TGCGCCAGCAGTCAGGTCGGGGGGGACGAGCAGTACTTC.

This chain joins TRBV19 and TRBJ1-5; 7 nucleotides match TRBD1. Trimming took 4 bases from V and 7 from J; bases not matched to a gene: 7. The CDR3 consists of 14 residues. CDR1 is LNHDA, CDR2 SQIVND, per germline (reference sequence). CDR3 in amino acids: CASSTTGQGQPQHF. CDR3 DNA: TGTGCCAGTAGTACGACAGGGCAGGGGCAGCCCCAGCATTTT. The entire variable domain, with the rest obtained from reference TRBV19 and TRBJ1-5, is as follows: DGGITQSPKYLFRKEGQNVTLSCEQNLNHDAMYWYRQDPGQGLRLIYYSQIVNDFQKGDIAEGYSVSREKKESFPLTVTSAQKNPTAFYLCASSTTGQGQPQHFGDGTRLSIL.

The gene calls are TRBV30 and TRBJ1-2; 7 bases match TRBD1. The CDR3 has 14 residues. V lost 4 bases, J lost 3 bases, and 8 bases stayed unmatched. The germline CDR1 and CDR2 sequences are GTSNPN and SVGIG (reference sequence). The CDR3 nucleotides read TGTGCCTGGAAGCAGGGGGGTGTTGACTATGGCTACACCTTC. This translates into CAWKQGGVDYGYTF.

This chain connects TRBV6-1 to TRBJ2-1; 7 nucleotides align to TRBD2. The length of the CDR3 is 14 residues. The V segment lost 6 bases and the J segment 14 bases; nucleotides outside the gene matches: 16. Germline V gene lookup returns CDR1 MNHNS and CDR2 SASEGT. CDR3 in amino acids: CASSELALVSPEFF. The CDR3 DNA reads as TGTGCCAGCAGCGAACTAGCGCTTGTGTCTCCCGAGTTCTTC.

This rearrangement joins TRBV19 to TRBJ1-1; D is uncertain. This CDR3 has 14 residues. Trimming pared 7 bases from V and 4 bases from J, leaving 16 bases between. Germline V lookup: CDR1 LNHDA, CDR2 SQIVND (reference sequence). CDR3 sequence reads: CASTPRVGGTEAFF. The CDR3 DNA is TGTGCCAGTACCCCTAGGGTTGGAGGCACTGAAGCTTTCTTT. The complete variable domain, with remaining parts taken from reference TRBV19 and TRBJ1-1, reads DGGITQSPKYLFRKEGQNVTLSCEQNLNHDAMYWYRQDPGQGLRLIYYSQIVNDFQKGDIAEGYSVSREKKESFPLTVTSAQKNPTAFYLCASTPRVGGTEAFFGQGTRLTVV.

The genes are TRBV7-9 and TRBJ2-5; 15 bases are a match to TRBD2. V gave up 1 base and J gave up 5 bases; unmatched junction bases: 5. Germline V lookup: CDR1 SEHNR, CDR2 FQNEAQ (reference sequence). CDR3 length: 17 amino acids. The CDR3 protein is CASSLGTSGGATETQYF. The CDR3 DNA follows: TGTGCCAGCAGCTTAGGGACTAGCGGGGGGGCTACGGAGACCCAGTACTTC.

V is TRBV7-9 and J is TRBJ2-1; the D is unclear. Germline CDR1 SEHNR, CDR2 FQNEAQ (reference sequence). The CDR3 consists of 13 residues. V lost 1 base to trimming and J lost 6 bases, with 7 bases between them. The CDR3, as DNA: TGTGCCAGCAGCTTAGTGAGGATCAATGAGCAGTTCTTC. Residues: CASSLVRINEQFF. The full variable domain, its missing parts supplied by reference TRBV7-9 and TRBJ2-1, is DTGVSQNPRHKITKRGQNVTFRCDPISEHNRLYWYRQTLGQGPEFLTYFQNEAQLEKSRLLSDRFSAERPKGSFSTLEIQRTEQGDSAMYLCASSLVRINEQFFGPGTRLTVL.

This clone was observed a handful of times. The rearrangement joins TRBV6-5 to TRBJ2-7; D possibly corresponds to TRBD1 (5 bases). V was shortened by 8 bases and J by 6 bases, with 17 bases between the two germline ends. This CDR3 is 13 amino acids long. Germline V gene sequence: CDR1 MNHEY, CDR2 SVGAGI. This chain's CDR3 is CASAQGVTFEQYF. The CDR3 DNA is TGTGCCAGCGCACAAGGGGTTACGTTCGAGCAGTACTTC.

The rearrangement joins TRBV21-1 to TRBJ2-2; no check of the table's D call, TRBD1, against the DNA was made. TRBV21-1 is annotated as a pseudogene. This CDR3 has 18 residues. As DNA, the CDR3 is TGTGCCAGCAGCAAAGTGGTCACCTACCGACAGGGCGGCGGGGAGCTGTTTTTT. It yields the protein CASSKVVTYRQGGGELFF.

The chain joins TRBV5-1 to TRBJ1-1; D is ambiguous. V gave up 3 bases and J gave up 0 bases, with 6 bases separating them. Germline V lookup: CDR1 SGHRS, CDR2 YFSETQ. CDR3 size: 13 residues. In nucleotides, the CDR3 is TGCGCCAGCAGCTCGGCGGTGAACACTGAAGCTTTCTTT. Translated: CASSSAVNTEAFF. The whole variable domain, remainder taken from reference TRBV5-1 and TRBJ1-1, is KAGVTQTPRYLIKTRGQQVTLSCSPISGHRSVSWYQQTPGQGLQFLFEYFSETQRNKGNFPGRFSGRQFSNSRSEMNVSTLELGDSALYLCASSSAVNTEAFFGQGTRLTVV.

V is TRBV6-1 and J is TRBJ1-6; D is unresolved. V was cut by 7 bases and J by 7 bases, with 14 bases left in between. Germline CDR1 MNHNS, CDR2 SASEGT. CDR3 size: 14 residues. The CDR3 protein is CASTLTRTNSPLHF. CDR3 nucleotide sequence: TGTGCCAGCACCTTGACAAGAACAAATTCACCCCTCCACTTT.

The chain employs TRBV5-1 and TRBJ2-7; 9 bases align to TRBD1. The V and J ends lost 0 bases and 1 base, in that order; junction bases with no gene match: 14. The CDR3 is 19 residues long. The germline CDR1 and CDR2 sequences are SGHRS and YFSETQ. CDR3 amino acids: CASSLDSMAGTGNSYEQYF. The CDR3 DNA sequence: TGCGCCAGCAGCTTGGATTCGATGGCCGGGACAGGGAATTCCTACGAGCAGTACTTC.

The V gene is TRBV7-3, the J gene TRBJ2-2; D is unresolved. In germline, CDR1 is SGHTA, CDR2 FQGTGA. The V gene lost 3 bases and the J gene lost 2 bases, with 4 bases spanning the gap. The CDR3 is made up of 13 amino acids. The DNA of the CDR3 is TGTGCCAGCAGCTTCTTAAACACCGGGGAGCTGTTTTTT. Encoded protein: CASSFLNTGELFF.

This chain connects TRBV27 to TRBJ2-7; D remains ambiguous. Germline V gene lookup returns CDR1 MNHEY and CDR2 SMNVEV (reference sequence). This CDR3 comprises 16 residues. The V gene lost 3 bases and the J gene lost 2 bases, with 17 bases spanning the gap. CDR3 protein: CASSFLANLLPYEQYF. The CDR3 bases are TGTGCCAGCAGTTTCTTGGCTAATCTACTACCCTACGAGCAGTACTTC.

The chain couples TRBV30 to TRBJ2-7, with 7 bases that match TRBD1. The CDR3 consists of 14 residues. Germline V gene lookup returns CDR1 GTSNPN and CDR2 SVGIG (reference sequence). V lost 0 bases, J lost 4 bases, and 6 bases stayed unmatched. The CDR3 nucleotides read TGTGCCTGGAGTGTACAGGACAGGATATACGAGCAGTACTTC. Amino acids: CAWSVQDRIYEQYF.